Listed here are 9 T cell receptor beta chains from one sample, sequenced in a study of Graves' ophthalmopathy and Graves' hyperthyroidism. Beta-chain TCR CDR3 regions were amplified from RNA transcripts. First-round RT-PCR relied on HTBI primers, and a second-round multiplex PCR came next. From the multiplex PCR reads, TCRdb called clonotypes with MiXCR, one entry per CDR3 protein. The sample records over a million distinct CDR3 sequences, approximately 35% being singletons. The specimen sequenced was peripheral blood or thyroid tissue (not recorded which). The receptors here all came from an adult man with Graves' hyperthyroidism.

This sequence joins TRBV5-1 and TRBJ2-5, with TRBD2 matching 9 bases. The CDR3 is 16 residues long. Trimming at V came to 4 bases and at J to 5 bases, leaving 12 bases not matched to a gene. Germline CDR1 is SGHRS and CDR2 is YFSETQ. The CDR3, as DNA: TGCGCCAGCAGCGCCCTTGTGCGGGGGGGCCAGGAGACCCAGTACTTC. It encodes CASSALVRGGQETQYF.

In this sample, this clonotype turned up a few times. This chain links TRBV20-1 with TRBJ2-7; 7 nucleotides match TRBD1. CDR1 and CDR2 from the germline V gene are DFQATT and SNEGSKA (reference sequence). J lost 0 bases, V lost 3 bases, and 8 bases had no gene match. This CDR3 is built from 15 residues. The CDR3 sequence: CSASLWAGGSYEQYF. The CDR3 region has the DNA TGCAGTGCTAGCTTGTGGGCAGGGGGCTCCTACGAGCAGTACTTC.

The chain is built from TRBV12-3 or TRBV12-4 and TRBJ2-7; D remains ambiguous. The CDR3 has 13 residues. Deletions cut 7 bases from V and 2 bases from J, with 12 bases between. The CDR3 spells CASTKDGPYEQYF. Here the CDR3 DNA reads TGTGCCAGCACCAAAGACGGCCCCTACGAGCAGTACTTC.

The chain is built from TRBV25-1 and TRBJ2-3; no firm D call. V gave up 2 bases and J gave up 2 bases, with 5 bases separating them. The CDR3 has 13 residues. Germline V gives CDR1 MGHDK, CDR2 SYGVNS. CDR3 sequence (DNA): TGTGCCAGCAGTGAACCCCCCACAGATACGCAGTATTTT. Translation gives CASSEPPTDTQYF.

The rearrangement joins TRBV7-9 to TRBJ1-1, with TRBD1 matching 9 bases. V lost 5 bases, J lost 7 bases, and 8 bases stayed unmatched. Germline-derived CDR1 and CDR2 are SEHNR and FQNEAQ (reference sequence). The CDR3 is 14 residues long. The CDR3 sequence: CASSGTGSVGEAFF. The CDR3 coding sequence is TGTGCCAGCAGCGGGACAGGGTCTGTCGGTGAAGCTTTCTTT.

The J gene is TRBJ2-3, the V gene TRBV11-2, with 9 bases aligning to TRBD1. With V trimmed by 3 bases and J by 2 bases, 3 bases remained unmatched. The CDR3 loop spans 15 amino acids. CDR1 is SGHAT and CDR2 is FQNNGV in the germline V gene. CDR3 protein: CASSFRDRATDTQYF. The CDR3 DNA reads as TGTGCCAGCAGCTTTCGGGACAGGGCCACAGATACGCAGTATTTT.

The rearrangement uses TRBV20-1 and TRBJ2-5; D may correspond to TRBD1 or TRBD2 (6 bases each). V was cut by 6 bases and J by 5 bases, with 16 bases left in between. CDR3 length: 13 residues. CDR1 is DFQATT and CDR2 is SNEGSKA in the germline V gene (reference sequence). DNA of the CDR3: TGCAGTGCAAAGGGGGACTCTTGGGAGACCCAGTACTTC. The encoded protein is CSAKGDSWETQYF.

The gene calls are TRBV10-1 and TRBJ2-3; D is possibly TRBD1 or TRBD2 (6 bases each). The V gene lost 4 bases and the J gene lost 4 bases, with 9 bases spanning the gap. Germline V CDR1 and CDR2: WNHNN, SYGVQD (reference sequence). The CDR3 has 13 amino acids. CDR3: CASSAGGADTQYF. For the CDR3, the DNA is TGCGCCAGCAGTGCCGGGGGCGCAGATACGCAGTATTTT.

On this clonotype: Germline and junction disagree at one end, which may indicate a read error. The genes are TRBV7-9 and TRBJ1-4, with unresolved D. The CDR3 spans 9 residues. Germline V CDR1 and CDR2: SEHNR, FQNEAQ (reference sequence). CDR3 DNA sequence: TGTGCCAGCAGCTCGGACCGGCCTTTT. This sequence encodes CASSSDRPF.